This T cell receptor beta chain came from a study of cytomegalovirus exposure and HLA in healthy donors. The study ran its PCR with 60 Vbeta and 13 Jbeta primers. The protocol was immunoSEQ multiplex PCR, while the TCRdb copy is restricted to in-frame clones and leaves out a portion. Here the sample spans roughly 180,000 clones, around four fifths being singletons. V was pared by 2 bases and J by 0 bases, with 13 bases between. Germline loops: CDR1 SNHLY, CDR2 FYNNEI. The CDR3 contains 16 residues. Worth noting for this clone: Its specificity is not known.

Regarding the study as a whole: Earlier analysis found most TCR beta V segments productive about 87% or about 30% of the time. By a later analysis, the bulk of CMV-associated TCR beta chains appeared HLA-restricted. There were a few CMV-associated chains whose specificity for CMV antigens was confirmed in vitro.

The rearrangement uses TRBV2 and TRBJ1-1, with TRBD1 as a possible D gene (6 bases). This sequence was found in a young man in good health and CMV-seronegative. The sequenced sample was PBMCs. For the CDR3, the DNA is TGTGCCAGCAGTGAACATTCAGGGGCCATGAACACTGAAGCTTTCTTT. Its protein product is CASSEHSGAMNTEAFF.